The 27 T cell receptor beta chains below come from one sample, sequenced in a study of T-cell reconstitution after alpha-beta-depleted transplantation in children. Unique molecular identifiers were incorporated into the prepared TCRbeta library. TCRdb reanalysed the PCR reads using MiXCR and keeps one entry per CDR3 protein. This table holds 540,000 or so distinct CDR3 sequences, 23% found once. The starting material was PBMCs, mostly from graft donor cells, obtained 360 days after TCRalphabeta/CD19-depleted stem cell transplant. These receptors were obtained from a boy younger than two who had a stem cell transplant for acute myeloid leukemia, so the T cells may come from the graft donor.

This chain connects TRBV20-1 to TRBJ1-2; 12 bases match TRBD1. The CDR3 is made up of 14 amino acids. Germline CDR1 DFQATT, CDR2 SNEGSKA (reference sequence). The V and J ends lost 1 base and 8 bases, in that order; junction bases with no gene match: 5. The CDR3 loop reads CSARGGQGAQGYTF. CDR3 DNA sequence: TGCAGTGCTAGAGGGGGACAGGGGGCGCAAGGCTACACCTTC.

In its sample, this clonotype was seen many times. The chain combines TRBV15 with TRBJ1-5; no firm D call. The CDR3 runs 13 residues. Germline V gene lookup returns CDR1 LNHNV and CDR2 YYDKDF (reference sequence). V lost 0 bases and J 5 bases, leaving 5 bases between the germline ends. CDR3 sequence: CATSREADQPQHF. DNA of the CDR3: TGTGCCACCAGCAGAGAGGCAGATCAGCCCCAGCATTTT.

CDR3 protein: CSARDGRSTDTQYF. The DNA of the CDR3 is TGCAGTGCTAGAGATGGTCGATCCACAGATACGCAGTATTTT. This rearrangement joins TRBV20-1 to TRBJ2-3; no clear D. Germline-derived CDR1 and CDR2 are DFQATT and SNEGSKA (reference sequence). This CDR3 is built from 14 residues. Trimming took 0 bases from V and 2 from J, leaving 9 bases between them.

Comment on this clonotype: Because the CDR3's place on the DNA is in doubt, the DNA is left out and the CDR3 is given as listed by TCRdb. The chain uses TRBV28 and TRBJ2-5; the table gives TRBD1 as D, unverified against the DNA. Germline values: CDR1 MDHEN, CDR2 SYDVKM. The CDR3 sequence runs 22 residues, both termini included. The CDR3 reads CASSLPVGTLQETQYFEETQYF.

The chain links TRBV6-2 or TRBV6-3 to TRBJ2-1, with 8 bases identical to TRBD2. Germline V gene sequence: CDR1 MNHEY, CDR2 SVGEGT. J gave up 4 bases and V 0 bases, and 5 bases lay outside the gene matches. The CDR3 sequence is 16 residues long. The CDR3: CASSYSQRGSYNEQFF. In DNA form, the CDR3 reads TGTGCCAGCAGTTACTCCCAGCGGGGGTCATACAATGAGCAGTTCTTC.

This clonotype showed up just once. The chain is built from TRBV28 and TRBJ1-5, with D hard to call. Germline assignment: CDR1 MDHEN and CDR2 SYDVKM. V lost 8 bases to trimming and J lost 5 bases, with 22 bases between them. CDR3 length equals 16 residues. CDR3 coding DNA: TGTGCCAGCTTTCTTAGAGGAAACGCAGGTCATCAGCCCCAGCATTTT. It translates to CASFLRGNAGHQPQHF.

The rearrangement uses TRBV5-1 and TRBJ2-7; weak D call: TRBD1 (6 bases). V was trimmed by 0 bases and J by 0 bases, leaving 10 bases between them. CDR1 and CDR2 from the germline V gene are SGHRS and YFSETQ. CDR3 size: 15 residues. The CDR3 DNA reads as TGCGCCAGCAGCTTGGGTCAGGGGATCTCCTACGAGCAGTACGTC. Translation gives CASSLGQGISYEQYV.

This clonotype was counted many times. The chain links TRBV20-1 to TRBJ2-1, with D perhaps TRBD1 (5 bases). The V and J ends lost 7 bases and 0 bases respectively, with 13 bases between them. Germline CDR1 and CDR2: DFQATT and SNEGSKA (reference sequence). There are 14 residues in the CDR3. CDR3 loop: CSVTRQSSYNEQFF. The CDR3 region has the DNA TGCAGTGTTACGCGACAGAGCTCCTACAATGAGCAGTTCTTC.

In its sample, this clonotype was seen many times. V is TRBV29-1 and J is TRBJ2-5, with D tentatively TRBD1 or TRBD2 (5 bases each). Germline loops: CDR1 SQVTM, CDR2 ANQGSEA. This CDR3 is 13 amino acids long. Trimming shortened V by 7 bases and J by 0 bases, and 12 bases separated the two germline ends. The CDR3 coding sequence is TGCAGCGCTGGGGGTAGCTACCAAGAGACCCAGTACTTC. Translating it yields CSAGGSYQETQYF.

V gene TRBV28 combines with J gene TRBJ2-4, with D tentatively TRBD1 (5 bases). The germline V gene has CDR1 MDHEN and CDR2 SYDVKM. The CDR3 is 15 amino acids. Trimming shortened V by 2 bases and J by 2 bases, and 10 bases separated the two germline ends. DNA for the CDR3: TGTGCCAGCAGTTTAGTAGGGGCAACCAAAAACATTCAGTACTTC. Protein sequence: CASSLVGATKNIQYF.

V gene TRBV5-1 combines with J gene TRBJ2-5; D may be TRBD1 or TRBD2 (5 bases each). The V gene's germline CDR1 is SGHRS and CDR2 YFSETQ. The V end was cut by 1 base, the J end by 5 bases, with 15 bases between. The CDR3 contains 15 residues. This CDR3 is CASSLKDEGWETQYF. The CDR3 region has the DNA TGCGCCAGCAGCTTGAAGGATGAGGGGTGGGAGACCCAGTACTTC.

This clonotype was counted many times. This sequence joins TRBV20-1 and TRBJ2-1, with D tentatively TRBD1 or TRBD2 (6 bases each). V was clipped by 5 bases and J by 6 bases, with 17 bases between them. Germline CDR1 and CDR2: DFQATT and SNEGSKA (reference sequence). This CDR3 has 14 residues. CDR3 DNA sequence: TGCAGTGCTCGGGAACTAGGGGGGACCAATGAGCAGTTCTTC. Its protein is CSARELGGTNEQFF.

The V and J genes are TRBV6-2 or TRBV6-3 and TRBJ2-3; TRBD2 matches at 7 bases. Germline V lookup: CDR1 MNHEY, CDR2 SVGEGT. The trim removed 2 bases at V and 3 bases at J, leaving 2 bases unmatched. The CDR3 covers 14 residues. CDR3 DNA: TGTGCCAGCAGTTACAGCGGGGTGACAGATACGCAGTATTTT. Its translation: CASSYSGVTDTQYF.

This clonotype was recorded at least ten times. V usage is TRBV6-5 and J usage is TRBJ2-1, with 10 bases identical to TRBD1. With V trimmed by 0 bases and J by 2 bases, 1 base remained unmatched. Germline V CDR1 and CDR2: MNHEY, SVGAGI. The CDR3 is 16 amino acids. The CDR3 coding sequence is TGTGCCAGCAGTTACTCGACAGGGGGCACCTACAATGAGCAGTTCTTC. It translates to CASSYSTGGTYNEQFF.

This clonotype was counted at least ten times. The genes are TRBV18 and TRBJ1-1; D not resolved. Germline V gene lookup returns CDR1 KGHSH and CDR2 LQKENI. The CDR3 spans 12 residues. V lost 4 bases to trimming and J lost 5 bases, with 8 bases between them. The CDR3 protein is CASSQTVTEAFF. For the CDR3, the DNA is TGTGCCAGCTCACAGACGGTGACTGAAGCTTTCTTT.

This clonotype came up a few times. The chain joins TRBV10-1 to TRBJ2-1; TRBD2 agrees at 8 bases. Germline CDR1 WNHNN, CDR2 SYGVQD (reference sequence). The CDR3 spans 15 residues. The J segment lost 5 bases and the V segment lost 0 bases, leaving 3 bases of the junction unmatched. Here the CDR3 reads CASSESTSANNEQFF. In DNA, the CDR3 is TGCGCCAGCAGTGAGTCGACTAGCGCTAACAATGAGCAGTTCTTC.

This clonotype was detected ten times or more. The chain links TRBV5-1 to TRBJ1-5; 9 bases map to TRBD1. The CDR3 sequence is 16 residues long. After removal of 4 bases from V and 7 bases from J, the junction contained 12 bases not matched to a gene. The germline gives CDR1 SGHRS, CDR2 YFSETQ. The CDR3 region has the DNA TGCGCCAGCAGCCCCTGGGGTACAGGGGGCGGCCAGCCCCAGCATTTT. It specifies CASSPWGTGGGQPQHF. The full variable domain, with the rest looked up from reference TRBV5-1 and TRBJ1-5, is KAGVTQTPRYLIKTRGQQVTLSCSPISGHRSVSWYQQTPGQGLQFLFEYFSETQRNKGNFPGRFSGRQFSNSRSEMNVSTLELGDSALYLCASSPWGTGGGQPQHFGDGTRLSIL.

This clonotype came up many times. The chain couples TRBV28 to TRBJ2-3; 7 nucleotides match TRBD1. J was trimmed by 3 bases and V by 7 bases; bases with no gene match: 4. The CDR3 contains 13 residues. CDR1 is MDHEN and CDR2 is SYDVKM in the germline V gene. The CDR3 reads CASIQGVTDTQYF. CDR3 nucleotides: TGTGCCAGCATCCAGGGGGTGACAGATACGCAGTATTTT.

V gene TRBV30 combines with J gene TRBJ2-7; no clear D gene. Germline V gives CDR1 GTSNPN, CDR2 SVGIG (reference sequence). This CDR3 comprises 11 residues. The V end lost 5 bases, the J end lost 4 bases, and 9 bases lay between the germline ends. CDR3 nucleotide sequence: TGTGCCTGGGGACGTGAGTACGAGCAGTACTTC. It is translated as CAWGREYEQYF.

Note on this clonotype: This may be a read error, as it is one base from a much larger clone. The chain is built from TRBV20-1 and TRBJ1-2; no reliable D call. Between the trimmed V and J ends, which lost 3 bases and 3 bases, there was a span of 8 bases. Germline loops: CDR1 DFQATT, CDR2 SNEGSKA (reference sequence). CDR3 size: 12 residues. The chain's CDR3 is CSASKGDYGYTF. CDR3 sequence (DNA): TGCAGTGCTAGCAAGGGAGACTATGGCTACACCTTC.

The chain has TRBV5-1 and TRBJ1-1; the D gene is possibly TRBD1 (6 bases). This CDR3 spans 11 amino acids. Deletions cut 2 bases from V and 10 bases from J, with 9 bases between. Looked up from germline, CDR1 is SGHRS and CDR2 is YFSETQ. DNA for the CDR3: TGCGCCAGCAGCTTCGGACAGTTAGCTTTCTTT. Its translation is CASSFGQLAFF.

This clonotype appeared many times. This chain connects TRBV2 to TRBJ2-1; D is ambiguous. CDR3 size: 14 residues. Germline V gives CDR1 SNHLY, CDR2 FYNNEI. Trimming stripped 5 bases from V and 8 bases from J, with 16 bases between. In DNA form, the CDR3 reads TGTGCCAGCAGTATAGCCACCATTATCGATGAGCAGTTCTTC. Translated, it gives CASSIATIIDEQFF.

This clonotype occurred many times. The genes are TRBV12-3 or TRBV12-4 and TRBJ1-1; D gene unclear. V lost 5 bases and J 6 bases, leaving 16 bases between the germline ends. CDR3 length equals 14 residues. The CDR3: CASSKDMVGPEAFF. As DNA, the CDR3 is TGTGCCAGCAGTAAAGACATGGTCGGGCCTGAAGCTTTCTTT.

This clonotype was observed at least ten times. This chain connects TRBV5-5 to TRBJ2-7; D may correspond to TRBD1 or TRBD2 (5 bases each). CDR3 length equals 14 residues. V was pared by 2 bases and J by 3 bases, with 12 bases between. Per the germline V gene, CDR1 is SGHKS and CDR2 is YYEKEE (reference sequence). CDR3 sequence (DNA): TGTGCCAGCAGCTTCCGGGGCCTTTACTACGAGCAGTACGTC. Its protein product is CASSFRGLYYEQYV.

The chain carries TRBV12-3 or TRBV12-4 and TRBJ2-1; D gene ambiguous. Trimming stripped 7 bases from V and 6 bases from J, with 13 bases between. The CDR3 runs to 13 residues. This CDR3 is CASTLNFPNEQFF. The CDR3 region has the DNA TGTGCCAGCACCCTTAACTTCCCCAATGAGCAGTTCTTC.

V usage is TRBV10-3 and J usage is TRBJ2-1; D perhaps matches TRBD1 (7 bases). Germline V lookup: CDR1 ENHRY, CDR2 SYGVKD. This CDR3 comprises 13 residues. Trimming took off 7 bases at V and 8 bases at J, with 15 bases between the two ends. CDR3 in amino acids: CAIMSGGGYEQFF. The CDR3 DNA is TGTGCCATCATGTCAGGAGGGGGCTATGAGCAGTTCTTC.

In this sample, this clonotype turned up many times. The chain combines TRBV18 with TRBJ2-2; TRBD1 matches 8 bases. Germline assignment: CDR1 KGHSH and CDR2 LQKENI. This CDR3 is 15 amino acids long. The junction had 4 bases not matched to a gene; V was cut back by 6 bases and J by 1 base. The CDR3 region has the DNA TGTGCCAGCTCCGCGACAGGGGTGAACACCGGGGAGCTGTTTTTT. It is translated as CASSATGVNTGELFF.